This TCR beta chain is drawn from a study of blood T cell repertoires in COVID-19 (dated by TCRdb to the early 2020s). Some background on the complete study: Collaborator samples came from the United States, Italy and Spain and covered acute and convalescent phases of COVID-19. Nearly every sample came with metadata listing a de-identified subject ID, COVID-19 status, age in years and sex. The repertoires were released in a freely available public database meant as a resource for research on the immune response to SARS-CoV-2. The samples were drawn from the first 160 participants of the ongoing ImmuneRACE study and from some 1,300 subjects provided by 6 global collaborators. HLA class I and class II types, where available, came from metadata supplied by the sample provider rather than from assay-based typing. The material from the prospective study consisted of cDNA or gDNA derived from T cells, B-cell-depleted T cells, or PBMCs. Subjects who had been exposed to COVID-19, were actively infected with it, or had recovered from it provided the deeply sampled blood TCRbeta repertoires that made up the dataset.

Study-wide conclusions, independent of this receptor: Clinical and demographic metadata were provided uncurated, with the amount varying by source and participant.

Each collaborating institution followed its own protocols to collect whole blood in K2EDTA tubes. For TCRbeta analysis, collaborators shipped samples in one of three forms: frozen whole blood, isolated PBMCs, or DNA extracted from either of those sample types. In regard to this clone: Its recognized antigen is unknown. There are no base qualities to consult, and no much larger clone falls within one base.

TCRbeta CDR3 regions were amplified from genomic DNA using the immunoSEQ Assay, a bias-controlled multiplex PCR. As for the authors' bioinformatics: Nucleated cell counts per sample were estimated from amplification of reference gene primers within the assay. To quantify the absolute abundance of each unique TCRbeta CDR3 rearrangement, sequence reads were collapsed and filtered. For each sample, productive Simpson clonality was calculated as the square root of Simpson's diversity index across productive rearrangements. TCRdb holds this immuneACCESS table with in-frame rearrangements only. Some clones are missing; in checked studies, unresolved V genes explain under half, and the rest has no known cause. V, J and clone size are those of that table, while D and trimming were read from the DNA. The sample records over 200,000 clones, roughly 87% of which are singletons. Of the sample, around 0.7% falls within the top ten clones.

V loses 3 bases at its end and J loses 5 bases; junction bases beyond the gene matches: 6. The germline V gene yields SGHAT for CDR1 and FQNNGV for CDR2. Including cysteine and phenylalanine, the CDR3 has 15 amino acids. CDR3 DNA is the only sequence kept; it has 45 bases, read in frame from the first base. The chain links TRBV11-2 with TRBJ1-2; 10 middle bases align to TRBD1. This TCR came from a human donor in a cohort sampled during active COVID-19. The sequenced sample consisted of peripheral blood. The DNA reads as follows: TGTGCCAGCAGCTTCATTAAGGGACAGGGGTATGGCTACACCTTC. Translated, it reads CASSFIKGQGYGYTF. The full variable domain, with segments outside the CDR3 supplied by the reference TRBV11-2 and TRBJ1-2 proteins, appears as EAGVAQSPRYKIIEKRQSVAFWCNPISGHATLYWYQQILGQGPKLLIQFQNNGVVDDSQLPKDRFSAERLKGVDSTLKIQPAKLEDSAVYLCASSFIKGQGYGYTFGSGTRLTVV.